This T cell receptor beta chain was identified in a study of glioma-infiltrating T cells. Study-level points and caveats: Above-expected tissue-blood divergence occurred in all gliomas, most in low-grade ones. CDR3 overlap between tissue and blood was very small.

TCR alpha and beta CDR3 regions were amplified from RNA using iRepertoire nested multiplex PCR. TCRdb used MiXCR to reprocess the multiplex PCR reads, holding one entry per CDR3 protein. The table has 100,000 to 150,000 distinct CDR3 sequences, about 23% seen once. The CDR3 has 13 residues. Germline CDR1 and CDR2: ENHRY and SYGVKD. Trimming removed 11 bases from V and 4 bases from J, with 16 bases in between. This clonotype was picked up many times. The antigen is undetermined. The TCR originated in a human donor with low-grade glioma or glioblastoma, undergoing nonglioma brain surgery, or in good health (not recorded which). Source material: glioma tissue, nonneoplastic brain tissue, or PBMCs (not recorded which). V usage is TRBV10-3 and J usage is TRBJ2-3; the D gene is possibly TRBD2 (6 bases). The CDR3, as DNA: TGTGCCTCGGAGGGGCAGCGAGCAGATACGCAGTATTTT. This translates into CASEGQRADTQYF.